These T cell receptor beta chains were read from a single sample in a study of shared clonotypes between healthy human individuals. The table came from immunoSEQ multiplex PCR; TCRdb's copy has only in-frame clones and leaves some out. Of around 2,000,000 clones in the sample, 85% to 95% are singletons; the top ten hold 1.5% to 2%. The sample consisted of naive CD8+ T cells from PBMCs. Receptor source: a young man in good health. Some clones in this sample may be carry-over from other donors' samples. Both conserved end residues are part of each CDR3. A D gene is named only where the DNA matches it firmly. Expanded clones are given a class, and other clones once, few, many or no size at all.

len: 13; j_gene: TRBJ1-4; v_gene: TRBV4-3; d_gene: -; abundance: -; CDR3aa: CASSHGVGEKLFF; CDR3nt: TGCGCCAGCAGCCATGGGGTCGGTGAAAAACTGTTTTTT
len: 11; j_gene: TRBJ1-2; v_gene: TRBV28; d_gene: TRBD1; abundance: few; CDR3aa: CASSLDRGHTF; CDR3nt: TGTGCCAGCAGTTTGGACAGGGGTCACACCTTC
len: 14; j_gene: TRBJ2-7; v_gene: TRBV2; d_gene: TRBD1; abundance: -; CDR3aa: CASSGGQDLSEQYF; CDR3nt: TGTGCCAGCAGCGGGGGACAGGACCTCAGCGAGCAGTACTTC
len: 15; j_gene: TRBJ2-7; v_gene: TRBV27; d_gene: -; abundance: -; CDR3aa: CASSPVGDTSYEQYF; CDR3nt: TGTGCCAGCAGTCCGGTCGGCGACACATCCTACGAGCAGTACTTC
len: 15; j_gene: TRBJ2-3; v_gene: TRBV11-2; d_gene: -; abundance: once; CDR3aa: CASSLDARRGDTQYF; CDR3nt: TGTGCCAGCAGCTTAGACGCGAGGAGGGGGGATACGCAGTATTTT
len: 15; j_gene: TRBJ1-2; v_gene: TRBV19; d_gene: TRBD1; abundance: -; CDR3aa: CASSEFAGGSAGYTF; CDR3nt: TGTGCCAGTAGCGAATTTGCAGGGGGATCGGCGGGCTACACCTTC
len: 15; j_gene: TRBJ1-1; v_gene: TRBV27; d_gene: TRBD1; abundance: -; CDR3aa: CASSRRQGIYTEAFF; CDR3nt: TGTGCCAGCAGCAGACGACAGGGAATTTACACTGAAGCTTTCTTT
len: 15; j_gene: TRBJ2-1; v_gene: TRBV7-6; d_gene: TRBD2; abundance: -; CDR3aa: CASSSPSGTYNEQFF; CDR3nt: TGTGCCAGCAGCTCCCCTAGCGGCACCTACAATGAGCAGTTCTTC
len: 13; j_gene: TRBJ2-1; v_gene: TRBV6-6; d_gene: TRBD1; abundance: -; CDR3aa: CASSYVAGTGYFF; CDR3nt: TGTGCCAGCAGTTACGTCGCCGGGACAGGGTATTTCTTC
len: 15; j_gene: TRBJ2-1; v_gene: TRBV11-2; d_gene: TRBD2; abundance: -; CDR3aa: CASSLGTSGSNEQFF; CDR3nt: TGTGCCAGCAGCTTAGGGACTAGCGGGAGTAATGAGCAGTTCTTC
len: 14; j_gene: TRBJ2-7; v_gene: TRBV28; d_gene: -; abundance: -; CDR3aa: CASSFGEIVHEQYF; CDR3nt: TGTGCCAGCAGTTTCGGGGAAATTGTCCACGAGCAGTACTTC
len: 15; j_gene: TRBJ1-1; v_gene: TRBV7-9; d_gene: TRBD1; abundance: -; CDR3aa: CASSRRQGVNTEAFF; CDR3nt: TGTGCCAGCAGCCGTAGACAGGGGGTGAACACTGAAGCTTTCTTT
len: 16; j_gene: TRBJ2-5; v_gene: TRBV30; d_gene: -; abundance: -; CDR3aa: CAWSTKGGQGEETQYF; CDR3nt: TGTGCCTGGAGTACCAAGGGGGGGCAGGGGGAAGAGACCCAGTACTTC
len: 12; j_gene: TRBJ2-7; v_gene: TRBV10-1; d_gene: -; abundance: -; CDR3aa: CASSDGWNEQYF; CDR3nt: TGCGCCAGCAGTGATGGCTGGAACGAGCAGTACTTC
len: 15; j_gene: TRBJ2-7; v_gene: TRBV9; d_gene: -; abundance: -; CDR3aa: CASSVGPASHYEQYF; CDR3nt: TGTGCCAGCAGCGTAGGCCCTGCCTCCCACTACGAGCAGTACTTC
len: 15; j_gene: TRBJ2-7; v_gene: TRBV5-5; d_gene: TRBD2; abundance: -; CDR3aa: CASSLGTSGNYEQYF; CDR3nt: TGTGCCAGCAGCTTGGGAACTAGCGGAAACTACGAGCAGTACTTC
len: 17; j_gene: TRBJ2-1; v_gene: TRBV29-1; d_gene: TRBD1; abundance: -; CDR3aa: CSVEPPPWGQGGYEQFF; CDR3nt: TGCAGCGTTGAACCCCCACCCTGGGGACAGGGCGGTTATGAGCAGTTCTTC
len: 15; j_gene: TRBJ2-1; v_gene: TRBV7-3; d_gene: TRBD2; abundance: -; CDR3aa: CASSLILSGSNEQFF; CDR3nt: TGTGCCAGCAGCTTAATACTTAGCGGGAGTAATGAGCAGTTCTTC
len: 14; j_gene: TRBJ1-2; v_gene: TRBV29-1; d_gene: -; abundance: -; CDR3aa: CSVASPGLNYGYTF; CDR3nt: TGCAGCGTTGCCTCCCCAGGGTTGAATTATGGCTACACCTTC
len: 15; j_gene: TRBJ1-2; v_gene: TRBV10-3; d_gene: -; abundance: -; CDR3aa: CAISESQGASYGYTF; CDR3nt: TGTGCCATCAGTGAGTCTCAGGGAGCGTCCTATGGCTACACCTTC
len: 11; j_gene: TRBJ2-7; v_gene: TRBV9; d_gene: -; abundance: -; CDR3aa: CASSGPYEQYF; CDR3nt: TGTGCCAGCAGCGGACCCTACGAGCAGTACTTC
len: 19; j_gene: TRBJ2-1; v_gene: TRBV27; d_gene: TRBD1; abundance: -; CDR3aa: CASSRFLDRVPSSYNEQFF; CDR3nt: TGTGCCAGCAGCCGGTTTTTGGACAGGGTACCCAGCTCCTACAATGAGCAGTTCTTC
len: 13; j_gene: TRBJ1-1; v_gene: TRBV7-9; d_gene: TRBD1; abundance: -; CDR3aa: CASSLVQGGEAFF; CDR3nt: TGTGCCAGCAGCTTAGTACAGGGGGGTGAAGCTTTCTTT
len: 18; j_gene: TRBJ2-3; v_gene: TRBV14; d_gene: TRBD2; abundance: -; CDR3aa: CASSPPLGLAGSTDTQYF; CDR3nt: TGTGCCAGCAGCCCGCCCCTTGGACTAGCGGGGAGCACAGATACGCAGTATTTT
len: 14; j_gene: TRBJ2-2; v_gene: TRBV6-6; d_gene: TRBD1; abundance: -; CDR3aa: CASSRDRNTGELFF; CDR3nt: TGTGCCAGCAGCAGGGACAGGAACACCGGGGAGCTGTTTTTT
len: 14; j_gene: TRBJ2-7; v_gene: TRBV9; d_gene: TRBD2; abundance: -; CDR3aa: CASSPAGGGYEQYF; CDR3nt: TGTGCCAGCAGCCCGGCGGGAGGTGGGTACGAGCAGTACTTC
len: 13; j_gene: TRBJ1-2; v_gene: TRBV19; d_gene: TRBD1; abundance: -; CDR3aa: CASSMSTGVGYTF; CDR3nt: TGTGCCAGTAGTATGTCAACAGGGGTTGGCTACACCTTC
len: 15; j_gene: TRBJ2-7; v_gene: TRBV10-2; d_gene: TRBD1; abundance: -; CDR3aa: CASSAMDRGSYEQYF; CDR3nt: TGCGCCAGTTCGGCGATGGACAGGGGATCCTACGAGCAGTACTTC
len: 18; j_gene: TRBJ2-7; v_gene: TRBV11-2; d_gene: TRBD2; abundance: -; CDR3aa: CASSLRVLGTSRVYEQYF; CDR3nt: TGTGCCAGCAGCTTACGGGTATTGGGGACTAGTAGGGTCTACGAGCAGTACTTC